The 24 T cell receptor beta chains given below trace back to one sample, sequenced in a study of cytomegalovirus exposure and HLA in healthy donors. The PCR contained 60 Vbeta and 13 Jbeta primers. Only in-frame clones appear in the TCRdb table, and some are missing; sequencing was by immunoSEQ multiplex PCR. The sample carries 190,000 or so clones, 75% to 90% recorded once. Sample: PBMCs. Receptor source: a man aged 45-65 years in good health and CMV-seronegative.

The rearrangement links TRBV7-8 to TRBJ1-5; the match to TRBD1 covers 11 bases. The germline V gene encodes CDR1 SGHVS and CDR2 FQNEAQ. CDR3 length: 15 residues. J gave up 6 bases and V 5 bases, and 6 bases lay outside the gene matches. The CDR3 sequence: CASSVRTGGSQPQHF. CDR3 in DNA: TGTGCCAGCAGCGTCCGGACAGGGGGCAGTCAGCCCCAGCATTTT. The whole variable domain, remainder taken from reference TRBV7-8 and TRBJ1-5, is GAGVSQSPRYKVAKRGQDVALRCDPISGHVSLFWYQQALGQGPEFLTYFQNEAQLDKSGLPSDRFFAERPEGSVSTLKIQRTQQEDSAVYLCASSVRTGGSQPQHFGDGTRLSIL.

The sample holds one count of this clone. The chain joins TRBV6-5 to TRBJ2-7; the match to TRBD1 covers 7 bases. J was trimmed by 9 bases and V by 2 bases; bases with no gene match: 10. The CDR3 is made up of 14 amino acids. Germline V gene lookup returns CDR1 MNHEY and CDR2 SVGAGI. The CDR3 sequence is CASSYREQGRGQYF. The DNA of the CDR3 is TGTGCCAGCAGTTACAGAGAACAGGGGCGAGGGCAGTACTTC.

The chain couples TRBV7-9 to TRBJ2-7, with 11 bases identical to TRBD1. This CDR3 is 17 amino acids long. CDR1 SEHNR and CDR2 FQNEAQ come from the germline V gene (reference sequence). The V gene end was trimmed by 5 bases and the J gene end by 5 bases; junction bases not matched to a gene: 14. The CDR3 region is CASSPRTGGGLRNEQYF. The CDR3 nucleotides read TGTGCCAGCAGCCCTCGGACAGGGGGCGGCTTAAGAAACGAGCAGTACTTC.

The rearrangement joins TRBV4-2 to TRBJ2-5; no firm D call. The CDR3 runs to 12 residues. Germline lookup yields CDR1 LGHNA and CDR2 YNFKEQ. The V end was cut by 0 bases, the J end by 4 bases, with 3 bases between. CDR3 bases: TGTGCCAGCAGCCAAGAGAGAGAGACCCAGTACTTC. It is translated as CASSQERETQYF.

CDR3 in amino acids: CASSLDRGLRDTQYF. The CDR3 coding sequence is TGCGCCAGCAGCTTGGACAGGGGGCTAAGGGATACGCAGTATTTT. The chain links TRBV5-1 to TRBJ2-3; 9 bases fit TRBD1. Germline V lookup: CDR1 SGHRS, CDR2 YFSETQ. The trim removed 0 bases at V and 6 bases at J, leaving 5 bases unmatched. CDR3 length: 15 amino acids.

As DNA, the CDR3 is TGTGCCAGCAGCTTCCGGGACATCTCTAATTCACCCCTCCACTTT. This sequence encodes CASSFRDISNSPLHF. The chain has TRBV7-9 and TRBJ1-6; weak D call: TRBD1 (6 bases). CDR1 is SEHNR and CDR2 is FQNEAQ in the germline V gene (reference sequence). The CDR3 is made up of 15 amino acids. V was cut by 3 bases and J by 6 bases, with 12 bases left in between.

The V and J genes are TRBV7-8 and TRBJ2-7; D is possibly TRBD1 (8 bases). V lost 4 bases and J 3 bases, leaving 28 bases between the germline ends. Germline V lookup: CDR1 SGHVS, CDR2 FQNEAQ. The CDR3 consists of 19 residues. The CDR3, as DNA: TGTGCCAGCAGCTCCCCTGAGCAGGGGGCGACTAGCCGATACTACGAGCAGTACTTC. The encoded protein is CASSSPEQGATSRYYEQYF.

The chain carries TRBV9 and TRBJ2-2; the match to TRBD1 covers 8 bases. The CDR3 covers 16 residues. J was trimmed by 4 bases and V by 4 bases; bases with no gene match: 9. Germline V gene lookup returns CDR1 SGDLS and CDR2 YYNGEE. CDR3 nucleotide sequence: TGTGCCAGCAGCCCCCAGGGGGCGACGAGCACCGGGGAGCTGTTTTTT. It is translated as CASSPQGATSTGELFF.

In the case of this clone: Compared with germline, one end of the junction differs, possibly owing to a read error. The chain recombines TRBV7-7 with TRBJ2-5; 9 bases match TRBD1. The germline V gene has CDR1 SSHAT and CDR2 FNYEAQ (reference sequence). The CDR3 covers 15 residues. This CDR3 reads CASSLGQGSQETQYF. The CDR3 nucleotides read TGTGCTAGCAGCTTAGGACAGGGGAGCCAAGAGACCCAGTACTTC.

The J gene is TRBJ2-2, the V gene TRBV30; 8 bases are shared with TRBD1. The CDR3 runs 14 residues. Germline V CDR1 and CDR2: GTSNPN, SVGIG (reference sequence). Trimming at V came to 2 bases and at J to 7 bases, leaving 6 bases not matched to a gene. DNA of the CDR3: TGTGCCTGGAGTAGACAGGGGAAAAGCGGGGAGCTGTTTTTT. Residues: CAWSRQGKSGELFF.

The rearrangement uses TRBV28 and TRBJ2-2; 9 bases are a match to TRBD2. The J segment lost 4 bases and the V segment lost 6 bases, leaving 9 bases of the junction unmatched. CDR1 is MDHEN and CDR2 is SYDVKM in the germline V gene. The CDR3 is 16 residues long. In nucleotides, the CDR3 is TGTGCCAGCAGCCTCAAGGGCGGGAGGGCCACCGGGGAGCTGTTTTTT. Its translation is CASSLKGGRATGELFF.

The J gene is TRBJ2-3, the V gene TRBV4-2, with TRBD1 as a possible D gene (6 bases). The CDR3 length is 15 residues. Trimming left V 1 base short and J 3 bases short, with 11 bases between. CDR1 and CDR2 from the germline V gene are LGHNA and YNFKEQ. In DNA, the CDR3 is TGTGCCAGCAGCCAAGTAGGGGGTAGGACAGATACGCAGTATTTT. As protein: CASSQVGGRTDTQYF.

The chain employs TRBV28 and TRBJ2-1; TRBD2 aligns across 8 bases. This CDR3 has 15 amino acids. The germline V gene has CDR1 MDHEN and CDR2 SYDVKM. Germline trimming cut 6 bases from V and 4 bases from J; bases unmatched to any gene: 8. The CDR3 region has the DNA TGTGCCAGCAGAATGGGGGCTAGCGGGTACAATGAGCAGTTCTTC. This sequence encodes CASRMGASGYNEQFF.

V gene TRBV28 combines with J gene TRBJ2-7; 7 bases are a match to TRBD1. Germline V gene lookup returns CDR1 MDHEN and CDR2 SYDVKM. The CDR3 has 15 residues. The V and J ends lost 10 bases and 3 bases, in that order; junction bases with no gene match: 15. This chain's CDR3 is CANRGPGQSFYEQYF. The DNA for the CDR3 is TGTGCCAACAGGGGACCGGGACAGTCTTTCTACGAGCAGTACTTC. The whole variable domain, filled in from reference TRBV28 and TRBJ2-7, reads DVKVTQSSRYLVKRTGEKVFLECVQDMDHENMFWYRQDPGLGLRLIYFSYDVKMKEKGDIPEGYSVSREKKERFSLILESASTNQTSMYLCANRGPGQSFYEQYFGPGTRLTVT.

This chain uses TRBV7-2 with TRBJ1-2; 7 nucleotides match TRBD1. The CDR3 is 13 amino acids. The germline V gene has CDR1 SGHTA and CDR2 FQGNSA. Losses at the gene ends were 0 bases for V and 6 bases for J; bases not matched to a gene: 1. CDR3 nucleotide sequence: TGTGCCAGCAGCTTAGCAGGGGGCAATGGCTACACCTTC. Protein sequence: CASSLAGGNGYTF.

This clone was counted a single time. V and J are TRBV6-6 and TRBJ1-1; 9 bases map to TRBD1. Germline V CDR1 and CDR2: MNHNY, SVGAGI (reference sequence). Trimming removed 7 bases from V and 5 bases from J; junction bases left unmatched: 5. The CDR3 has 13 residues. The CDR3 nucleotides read TGTGCCAGCAACCCGACAGGGGGGACTGAAGCTTTCTTT. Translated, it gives CASNPTGGTEAFF.

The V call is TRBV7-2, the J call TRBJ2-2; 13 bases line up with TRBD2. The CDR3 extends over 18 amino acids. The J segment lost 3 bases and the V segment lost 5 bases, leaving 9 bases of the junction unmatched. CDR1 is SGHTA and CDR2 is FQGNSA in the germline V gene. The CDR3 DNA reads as TGTGCCAGCAGCCGGACTAGCGGGGGACAGAGGGACACCGGGGAGCTGTTTTTT. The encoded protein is CASSRTSGGQRDTGELFF.

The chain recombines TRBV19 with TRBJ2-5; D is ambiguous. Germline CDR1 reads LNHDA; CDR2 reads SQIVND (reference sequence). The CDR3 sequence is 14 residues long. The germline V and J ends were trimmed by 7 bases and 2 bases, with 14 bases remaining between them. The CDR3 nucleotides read TGTGCCAGTACGAACTCACACGGGCAAGAGACCCAGTACTTC. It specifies CASTNSHGQETQYF.

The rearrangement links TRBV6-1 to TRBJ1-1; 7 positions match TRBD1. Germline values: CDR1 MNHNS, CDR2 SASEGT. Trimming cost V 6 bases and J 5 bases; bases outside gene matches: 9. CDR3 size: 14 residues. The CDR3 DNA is TGTGCCAGCAGCAACAGGGGTTATAGGACTGAAGCTTTCTTT. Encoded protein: CASSNRGYRTEAFF.

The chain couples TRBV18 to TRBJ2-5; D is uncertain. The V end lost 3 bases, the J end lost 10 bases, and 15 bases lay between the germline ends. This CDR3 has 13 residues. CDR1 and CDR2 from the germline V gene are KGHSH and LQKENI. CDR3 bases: TGTGCCAGCTCACCGATGGCTGAAGGAGACCAGTACTTC. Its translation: CASSPMAEGDQYF. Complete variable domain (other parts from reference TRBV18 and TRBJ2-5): NAGVMQNPRHLVRRRGQEARLRCSPMKGHSHVYWYRQLPEEGLKFMVYLQKENIIDESGMPKERFSAEFPKEGPSILRIQQVVRGDSAAYFCASSPMAEGDQYFGPGTRLLVL.

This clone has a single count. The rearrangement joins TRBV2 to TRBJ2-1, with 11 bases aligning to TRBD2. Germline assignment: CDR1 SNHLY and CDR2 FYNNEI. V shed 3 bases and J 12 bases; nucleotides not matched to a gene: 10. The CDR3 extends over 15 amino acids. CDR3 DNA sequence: TGTGCCAGCAGTGAGCGGCTAGCGGGGGGCCATGGGCAGTTCTTC. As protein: CASSERLAGGHGQFF.

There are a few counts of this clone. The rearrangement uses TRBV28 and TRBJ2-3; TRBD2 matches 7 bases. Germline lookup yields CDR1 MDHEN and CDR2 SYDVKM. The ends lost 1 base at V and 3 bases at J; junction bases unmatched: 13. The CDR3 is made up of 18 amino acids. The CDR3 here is CASSLYAPSAGVTDTQYF. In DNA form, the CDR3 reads TGTGCCAGCAGTTTATATGCCCCTTCTGCGGGAGTAACAGATACGCAGTATTTT.

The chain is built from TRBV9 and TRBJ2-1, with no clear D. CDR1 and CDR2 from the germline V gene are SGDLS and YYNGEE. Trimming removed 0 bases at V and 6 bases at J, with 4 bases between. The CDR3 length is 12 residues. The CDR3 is CASSVELNEQFF. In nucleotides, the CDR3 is TGTGCCAGCAGCGTAGAGCTCAATGAGCAGTTCTTC.

DNA of the CDR3: TGTGCCAGCAGCCAAGCGGACAGGGCTAGCGGCACAGATACGCAGTATTTT. It yields the protein CASSQADRASGTDTQYF. V usage is TRBV4-2 and J usage is TRBJ2-3; 8 bases fit TRBD1. The CDR3 sequence is 17 residues long. From germline, CDR1 is LGHNA and CDR2 YNFKEQ. Trimming took 1 base from V and 1 from J; bases not matched to a gene: 7.